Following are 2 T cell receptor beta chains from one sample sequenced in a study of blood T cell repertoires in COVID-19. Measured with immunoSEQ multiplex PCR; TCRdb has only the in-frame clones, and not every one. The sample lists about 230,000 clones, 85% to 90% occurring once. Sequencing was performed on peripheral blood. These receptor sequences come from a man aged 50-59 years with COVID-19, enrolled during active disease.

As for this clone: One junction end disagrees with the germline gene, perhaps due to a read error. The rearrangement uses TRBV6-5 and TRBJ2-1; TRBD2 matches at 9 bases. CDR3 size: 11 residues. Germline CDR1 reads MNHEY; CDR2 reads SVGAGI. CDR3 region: CASSPGTSFVF. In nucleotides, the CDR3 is TGTGCCAGCAGCCCCGGGACTAGCTTTGTCTTC.

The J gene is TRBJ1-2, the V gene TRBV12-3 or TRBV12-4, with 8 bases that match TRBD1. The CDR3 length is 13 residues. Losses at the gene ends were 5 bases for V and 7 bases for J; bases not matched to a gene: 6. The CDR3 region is CASSPTGVRGYTF. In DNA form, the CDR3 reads TGTGCCAGCAGTCCGACAGGGGTACGTGGCTACACCTTC.